The 32 T cell receptor beta chains given below trace back to one sample, sequenced in a study of cytomegalovirus exposure and HLA in healthy donors. The PCR was carried out with 60 Vbeta primers and 13 Jbeta primers. Using immunoSEQ multiplex PCR, the repertoire was profiled, and TCRdb retains in-frame clones only, with some absent. The data contain some 180,000 clones, about three quarters of them singletons. Input material: PBMCs. The receptor set was obtained from a young man in good health and CMV-seronegative.

CDR3 bases: TGTGCCAGCAGTTTGTACCTGACAGGGGCCCCGGAAGCTTTCTTT. Translating gives CASSLYLTGAPEAFF. V usage is TRBV27 and J usage is TRBJ1-1; 8 bases are shared with TRBD1. With V trimmed by 3 bases and J by 8 bases, 11 bases remained unmatched. The CDR3 sequence is 15 residues long. Germline V gene data show CDR1 as MNHEY and CDR2 as SMNVEV (reference sequence).

This clone was seen a handful of times. Distinct nucleotide sequences in the sample also encode this CDR3. The chain has TRBV27 and TRBJ1-2, with D possibly being TRBD1 (5 bases). From germline, CDR1 is MNHEY and CDR2 SMNVEV (reference sequence). The CDR3 runs to 14 residues. The ends were cut back, 5 bases at V and 2 bases at J, with 12 bases in the middle. The CDR3, as DNA: TGTGCCAGCAGTCTCCGGAGACAGAACTATGGCTACACCTTC. This codes for CASSLRRQNYGYTF.

The rearrangement uses TRBV7-2 and TRBJ2-5, with 12 bases fitting TRBD1. The J call may be mistaken, given a closer DNA end match to TRBJ2-7. In germline, CDR1 is SGHTA, CDR2 FQGNSA. The CDR3 totals 15 residues. In DNA, the CDR3 is TGTGCCAGCAGCTTAAGGGGACAGGGGGCGTCCGAGCAGTACTTC. It encodes CASSLRGQGASEQYF.

The chain combines TRBV7-2 with TRBJ2-7; 11 bases are a match to TRBD2. CDR3 length equals 13 residues. Germline V lookup: CDR1 SGHTA, CDR2 FQGNSA. The J segment lost 0 bases and the V segment lost 8 bases, leaving 0 bases of the junction unmatched. The CDR3 DNA reads as TGTGCCAGCGGGACTAGCGGCTCCTACGAGCAGTACTTC. It codes for CASGTSGSYEQYF.

This clone was observed a few times. The chain is built from TRBV5-6 and TRBJ2-3; 8 bases agree with TRBD1. In germline, CDR1 is SGHDT, CDR2 YYEEEE. This CDR3 has 16 amino acids. J lost 4 bases, V lost 4 bases, and 11 bases had no gene match. This chain's CDR3 is CASSPRRTGNADTQYF. In nucleotides, the CDR3 is TGTGCCAGCAGCCCAAGACGGACAGGGAACGCAGATACGCAGTATTTT.

The table lists this clone with a few counts. This chain joins TRBV4-3 and TRBJ2-3; D call uncertain. The CDR3 consists of 15 residues. CDR1 is LGHNA, CDR2 YSLEER, per germline. V was clipped by 0 bases and J by 3 bases, with 10 bases between them. In nucleotides, the CDR3 is TGCGCCAGCAGCCAAGATCCGTCCGTGACAGATACGCAGTATTTT. It yields the protein CASSQDPSVTDTQYF.

The J gene is TRBJ2-3, the V gene TRBV11-2; the match to TRBD2 covers 10 bases. Germline V CDR1 and CDR2: SGHAT, FQNNGV. The CDR3 runs 16 residues. With 4 bases clipped from V and 4 bases from J, the junction kept 8 bases outside the gene matches. The CDR3 here is CASSSETSGVADTQYF. The DNA for the CDR3 is TGTGCCAGCAGCTCCGAAACTAGCGGGGTAGCAGATACGCAGTATTTT.

V is TRBV6-1 and J is TRBJ1-6; unclear D gene. Germline lookup yields CDR1 MNHNS and CDR2 SASEGT. The CDR3 spans 13 residues. Trimming took off 7 bases at V and 14 bases at J, with 18 bases between the two ends. As DNA, the CDR3 is TGTGCCAGCACCCAAAAAGAGGGCTGGACCCTCCACTTT. It encodes CASTQKEGWTLHF.

Regarding this clone: The germline gene is not matched at one end of the junction; a read error may be the cause. CDR3 sequence reads: CAISDQGAEGYPF. The CDR3 nucleotides read TGTGCCATCAGTGACCAGGGGGCTGAAGGCTACCCCTTC. This chain links TRBV10-3 with TRBJ1-2, with TRBD1 identical over 8 bases. The V gene's germline CDR1 is ENHRY and CDR2 SYGVKD. The CDR3 loop spans 13 amino acids.

The V and J genes are TRBV6-1 and TRBJ2-2, with TRBD2 matching over 10 bases. The CDR3 extends over 17 amino acids. The germline V gene has CDR1 MNHNS and CDR2 SASEGT. With V trimmed by 2 bases and J by 4 bases, 7 bases remained unmatched. As DNA, the CDR3 is TGTGCCAGCAGTGAATATCTAAGCGGGGGGGGCACCGGGGAGCTGTTTTTT. This gives the protein CASSEYLSGGGTGELFF.

The chain recombines TRBV18 with TRBJ2-1, with 12 nucleotides matching TRBD2. J lost 1 base, V lost 6 bases, and 1 base had no gene match. Germline CDR1 reads KGHSH; CDR2 reads LQKENI. This CDR3 contains 15 residues. The CDR3 spells CASSGLAGSYNEQFF. The CDR3 coding sequence is TGTGCCAGCTCCGGACTAGCGGGGTCCTACAATGAGCAGTTCTTC. The full variable domain, in which reference TRBV18 and TRBJ2-1 provide the parts outside the CDR3, is NAGVMQNPRHLVRRRGQEARLRCSPMKGHSHVYWYRQLPEEGLKFMVYLQKENIIDESGMPKERFSAEFPKEGPSILRIQQVVRGDSAAYFCASSGLAGSYNEQFFGPGTRLTVL.

This clone occurred a few times. The chain employs TRBV7-2 and TRBJ2-5, with D perhaps TRBD2 (7 bases). Germline loops: CDR1 SGHTA, CDR2 FQGNSA. The CDR3 consists of 15 residues. V shed 0 bases and J shed 1 base, with 9 bases lying between them. This CDR3 reads CASSLAGGRQETQYF. For the CDR3, the DNA is TGTGCCAGCAGCTTAGCGGGGGGGCGCCAAGAGACCCAGTACTTC.

The J gene is TRBJ1-5, the V gene TRBV19, with TRBD1 as a possible D gene (5 bases). V was trimmed by 2 bases and J by 1 base, leaving 18 bases between them. Germline CDR1 and CDR2: LNHDA and SQIVND (reference sequence). The CDR3 sequence is 18 residues long. For the CDR3, the DNA is TGTGCCAGTAGTATAAACGGGGTCACGGGGGTAAGCAATCAGCCCCAGCATTTT. The encoded protein is CASSINGVTGVSNQPQHF.

This rearrangement joins TRBV2 to TRBJ2-3; D gene uncertain. The CDR3 spans 14 residues. V lost 2 bases, J lost 3 bases, and 9 bases lay in between. The germline CDR1 and CDR2 sequences are SNHLY and FYNNEI. In DNA, the CDR3 is TGTGCCAGCAGTGAACCCGGAGCGACAGATACGCAGTATTTT. Translating gives CASSEPGATDTQYF.

The chain uses TRBV2 and TRBJ2-2; weak D call: TRBD2 (6 bases). The V end lost 5 bases, the J end lost 7 bases, and 11 bases lay between the germline ends. Germline-derived CDR1 and CDR2 are SNHLY and FYNNEI. This CDR3 is built from 13 residues. CDR3 amino acids: CASSWAGGGELFF. In DNA, the CDR3 is TGTGCCAGCAGTTGGGCCGGGGGCGGGGAGCTGTTTTTT.

Comments on this clone: The identical CDR3 is also encoded by other nucleotide sequences in the sample. This sequence joins TRBV7-9 and TRBJ2-3; TRBD2 aligns across 10 bases. J gave up 1 base and V 3 bases, and 1 base lay outside the gene matches. Germline CDR1 and CDR2: SEHNR and FQNEAQ (reference sequence). The CDR3 runs to 15 residues. In nucleotides, the CDR3 is TGTGCCAGCAGCTTGGGGACTAGCGGCACAGATACGCAGTATTTT. It encodes CASSLGTSGTDTQYF.

The chain recombines TRBV4-3 with TRBJ2-3, with 8 nucleotides matching TRBD2. The germline V gene encodes CDR1 LGHNA and CDR2 YSLEER. V dropped 2 bases and J dropped 2; count of bases not matched to a gene: 12. The CDR3 runs to 18 residues. The DNA of the CDR3 is TGCGCCAGCAGCCAATTTCCGGGAGCGGGGGCTCTCACAGATACGCAGTATTTT. This codes for CASSQFPGAGALTDTQYF.

DNA for the CDR3: TGCGCCAGCAGCCCCGGGACAGGGGCAAGATCCTACGAGCAGTACTTC. Amino acids: CASSPGTGARSYEQYF. The chain is built from TRBV5-1 and TRBJ2-7; 10 bases map to TRBD1. Germline CDR1 reads SGHRS; CDR2 reads YFSETQ. J lost 1 base, V lost 4 bases, and 8 bases had no gene match. This CDR3 has 16 residues.

The genes are TRBV5-6 and TRBJ2-2; 9 bases line up with TRBD1. The trim removed 0 bases at V and 3 bases at J, leaving 3 bases unmatched. Looked up from germline, CDR1 is SGHDT and CDR2 is YYEEEE. This CDR3 contains 16 residues. CDR3 amino acids: CASSLGDREDTGELFF. CDR3 nucleotide sequence: TGTGCCAGCAGCTTGGGGGACAGGGAGGACACCGGGGAGCTGTTTTTT.

The genes are TRBV18 and TRBJ2-5; 8 positions agree with TRBD1. J lost 3 bases, V lost 3 bases, and 6 bases had no gene match. Germline assignment: CDR1 KGHSH and CDR2 LQKENI. The CDR3 extends over 15 amino acids. This chain's CDR3 is CASSPRTGWEETQYF. For the CDR3, the DNA is TGTGCCAGCTCACCTCGGACAGGGTGGGAAGAGACCCAGTACTTC.

In regard to this clone: The junction shows a germline mismatch at one end, possibly a read error. This rearrangement joins TRBV7-7 to TRBJ2-5, with TRBD2 identical over 11 bases. This CDR3 is 14 amino acids long. Germline-derived CDR1 and CDR2 are SSHAT and FNYEAQ (reference sequence). Here the CDR3 reads CASSLAGGLETQYF. CDR3 DNA: TGTGCTAGCAGCTTAGCGGGGGGGCTGGAGACCCAGTACTTC.

V and J are TRBV6-5 and TRBJ1-3; maybe TRBD1 (5 bases). The germline V gene has CDR1 MNHEY and CDR2 SVGAGI. V shed 8 bases and J shed 0 bases, with 5 bases lying between them. The CDR3 runs 12 residues. The DNA for the CDR3 is TGTGCCAGCGGGGCCTCTGGAAACACCATATATTTT. This encodes CASGASGNTIYF.

The chain links TRBV5-1 to TRBJ2-7; 10 bases align to TRBD1. Per germline, CDR1 SGHRS and CDR2 YFSETQ. Trimming cost V 5 bases and J 1 base; bases outside gene matches: 3. This CDR3 has 14 amino acids. In nucleotides, the CDR3 is TGCGCCAGCAGGGAGGGACAGGGGTCCTACGAGCAGTACTTC. Protein product: CASREGQGSYEQYF.

The chain joins TRBV29-1 to TRBJ2-7, with 8 bases aligning to TRBD2. CDR1 is SQVTM and CDR2 is ANQGSEA in the germline V gene. The CDR3 runs 12 residues. V lost 4 bases, J lost 5 bases, and 4 bases stayed unmatched. The CDR3 loop reads CSVASGPNEQYF. CDR3 nucleotides: TGCAGCGTTGCTAGCGGGCCCAACGAGCAGTACTTC.

The chain has TRBV30 and TRBJ1-5; no clear D gene. Per germline, CDR1 GTSNPN and CDR2 SVGIG (reference sequence). The CDR3 spans 11 residues. V was pared by 0 bases and J by 10 bases, with 7 bases between. The CDR3 DNA is TGTGCCTGGAGTGTATCGGGTCCCCAGCATTTT. Amino acid sequence: CAWSVSGPQHF.

The chain joins TRBV6-5 to TRBJ2-5, with 11 bases matching TRBD1. The better agreement between TRBJ2-7 and the DNA end casts doubt on the J call. This CDR3 comprises 15 residues. From germline, CDR1 is MNHEY and CDR2 SVGAGI. The CDR3 spells CASSRPGQGVYEQYF. DNA of the CDR3: TGTGCCAGCAGTCGACCGGGACAGGGGGTATACGAGCAGTACTTC.

The V call is TRBV6-5, the J call TRBJ2-3; D not certain. The germline V gene encodes CDR1 MNHEY and CDR2 SVGAGI. CDR3 length: 13 amino acids. V was trimmed by 4 bases and J by 0 bases, leaving 5 bases between them. The CDR3 region has the DNA TGTGCCAGCAGTTCGACTAGCACAGATACGCAGTATTTT. Translation gives CASSSTSTDTQYF.

The chain combines TRBV7-3 with TRBJ1-1, with 7 bases that match TRBD1. The CDR3 runs to 13 residues. Germline V gives CDR1 SGHTA, CDR2 FQGTGA. V shed 5 bases, J shed 8 bases, and the junction held 8 bases outside the gene matches. The CDR3 protein is CASSHAGGREAFF. The CDR3 DNA is TGTGCCAGCAGCCACGCAGGGGGACGGGAAGCTTTCTTT. The whole variable domain, filled in from reference TRBV7-3 and TRBJ1-1, reads GAGVSQTPSNKVTEKGKYVELRCDPISGHTALYWYRQSLGQGPEFLIYFQGTGAADDSGLPNDRFFAVRPEGSVSTLKIQRTERGDSAVYLCASSHAGGREAFFGQGTRLTVV.

This rearrangement joins TRBV29-1 to TRBJ2-3; the D is unclear. There are 11 residues in the CDR3. The germline V gene has CDR1 SQVTM and CDR2 ANQGSEA. V was trimmed by 5 bases and J by 0 bases, leaving 3 bases between them. CDR3 DNA sequence: TGCAGCGTTTCTAGCACAGATACGCAGTATTTT. Translation gives CSVSSTDTQYF.

This clone was seen only a few times. CDR3 sequence (DNA): TGTGCCAGCAGATCCGGGACTAGTCGTAGCACCGGGGAGCTGTTTTTT. Its protein is CASRSGTSRSTGELFF. This chain uses TRBV11-2 with TRBJ2-2, with TRBD2 identical over 8 bases. This CDR3 has 16 residues. Trimming cost V 6 bases and J 4 bases; bases outside gene matches: 10. Germline V gives CDR1 SGHAT, CDR2 FQNNGV.

V gene TRBV27 combines with J gene TRBJ1-5; 7 nucleotides align to TRBD1. The CDR3 has 14 amino acids. The V gene's germline CDR1 is MNHEY and CDR2 SMNVEV (reference sequence). V lost 3 bases to trimming and J lost 3 bases; unmatched junction nucleotides: 2. This CDR3 is CASSLTGSNQPQHF. Written as DNA, the CDR3 is TGTGCCAGCAGTTTGACAGGGTCCAATCAGCCCCAGCATTTT.

This chain joins TRBV2 and TRBJ1-5; D is uncertain. The CDR3 is made up of 14 amino acids. The V end lost 3 bases, the J end lost 0 bases, and 6 bases lay between the germline ends. CDR1 and CDR2 (germline): SNHLY, FYNNEI. The CDR3 sequence is CASSDRNSNQPQHF. Here the CDR3 DNA reads TGTGCCAGCAGTGACAGGAATAGCAATCAGCCCCAGCATTTT.